What follows is one T cell receptor beta chain and its context. Its specificity is not known. Germline V gene sequence: CDR1 SGHRS, CDR2 YFSETQ. This CDR3 has 14 residues. The J segment lost 0 bases and the V segment lost 5 bases, leaving 2 bases of the junction unmatched. Prior to sequencing, the ViraFEST assay stimulated PBMC with viral peptide pools, which expanded the antigen-specific CD4+ T cells. When about ten days of culture had elapsed, CD4+ T cells were isolated. Nucleocapsid antibodies stayed negative before and after vaccination, showing no earlier SARS-CoV-2 infection. Replacing half the medium with IL-2 medium was done on days 3 and 7. Assay used: immunoSEQ multiplex PCR; TCRdb lists only in-frame clones, some missing. The sample holds about 41,000 clones; around 67% are singletons and the top ten take about 28%. The source of the sample is a study of vaccination effects on CD4 cells after COVID-19.

General observations from the study: Clones of infection and vaccine origin contracted markedly late after vaccination. The authors studied few convalescent patients and collected no early post-infection timepoints.

Sequences were derived from CD4+ T cells from PBMCs cultured with HCoV-OC43 spike peptides, sampled before COVID-19 vaccination. Subset meaning: HCoV-OC43 spike overlapping peptide pool stimulation. The TCR was taken from a human donor who received a COVID-19 vaccine. V gene TRBV5-1 combines with J gene TRBJ2-1, with 7 bases matching TRBD1. This chain's CDR3 is CASRQGSSYNEQFF. CDR3 DNA: TGCGCCAGCAGACAGGGGTCCTCCTACAATGAGCAGTTCTTC. The complete variable domain, with remaining parts taken from reference TRBV5-1 and TRBJ2-1, reads KAGVTQTPRYLIKTRGQQVTLSCSPISGHRSVSWYQQTPGQGLQFLFEYFSETQRNKGNFPGRFSGRQFSNSRSEMNVSTLELGDSALYLCASRQGSSYNEQFFGPGTRLTVL.